The T cell receptor (beta chain) under discussion was sequenced for a study of T cell responses to AZD1222 COVID-19 vaccine. Study-level background: It was second doses at about 4 or about 12 weeks that were pooled.

Measured with immunoSEQ multiplex PCR; TCRdb has only the in-frame clones, and not every one. The table lists approximately 89,000 clones, just over 90% of them singletons. General study points: The donors showed a predominance of white British ancestry and of females, with possible underestimation of clonal diversity.

Germline V gene sequence: CDR1 MNHEY, CDR2 SVGAGI. Trimming took 11 bases from V and 2 from J; bases not matched to a gene: 8. The length of the CDR3 is 14 residues. With respect to this clone: As yet, its antigen is unknown.

The sequence derives from an adult in good health. This chain uses TRBV6-5 with TRBJ2-3; 9 bases map to TRBD2. This sample comprised peripheral blood, obtained on day 0 of AZD1222 vaccination. The chain's CDR3 is CAGGVAGDTDTQYF. CDR3 DNA sequence: TGTGCCGGCGGAGTAGCGGGAGACACAGATACGCAGTATTTT.